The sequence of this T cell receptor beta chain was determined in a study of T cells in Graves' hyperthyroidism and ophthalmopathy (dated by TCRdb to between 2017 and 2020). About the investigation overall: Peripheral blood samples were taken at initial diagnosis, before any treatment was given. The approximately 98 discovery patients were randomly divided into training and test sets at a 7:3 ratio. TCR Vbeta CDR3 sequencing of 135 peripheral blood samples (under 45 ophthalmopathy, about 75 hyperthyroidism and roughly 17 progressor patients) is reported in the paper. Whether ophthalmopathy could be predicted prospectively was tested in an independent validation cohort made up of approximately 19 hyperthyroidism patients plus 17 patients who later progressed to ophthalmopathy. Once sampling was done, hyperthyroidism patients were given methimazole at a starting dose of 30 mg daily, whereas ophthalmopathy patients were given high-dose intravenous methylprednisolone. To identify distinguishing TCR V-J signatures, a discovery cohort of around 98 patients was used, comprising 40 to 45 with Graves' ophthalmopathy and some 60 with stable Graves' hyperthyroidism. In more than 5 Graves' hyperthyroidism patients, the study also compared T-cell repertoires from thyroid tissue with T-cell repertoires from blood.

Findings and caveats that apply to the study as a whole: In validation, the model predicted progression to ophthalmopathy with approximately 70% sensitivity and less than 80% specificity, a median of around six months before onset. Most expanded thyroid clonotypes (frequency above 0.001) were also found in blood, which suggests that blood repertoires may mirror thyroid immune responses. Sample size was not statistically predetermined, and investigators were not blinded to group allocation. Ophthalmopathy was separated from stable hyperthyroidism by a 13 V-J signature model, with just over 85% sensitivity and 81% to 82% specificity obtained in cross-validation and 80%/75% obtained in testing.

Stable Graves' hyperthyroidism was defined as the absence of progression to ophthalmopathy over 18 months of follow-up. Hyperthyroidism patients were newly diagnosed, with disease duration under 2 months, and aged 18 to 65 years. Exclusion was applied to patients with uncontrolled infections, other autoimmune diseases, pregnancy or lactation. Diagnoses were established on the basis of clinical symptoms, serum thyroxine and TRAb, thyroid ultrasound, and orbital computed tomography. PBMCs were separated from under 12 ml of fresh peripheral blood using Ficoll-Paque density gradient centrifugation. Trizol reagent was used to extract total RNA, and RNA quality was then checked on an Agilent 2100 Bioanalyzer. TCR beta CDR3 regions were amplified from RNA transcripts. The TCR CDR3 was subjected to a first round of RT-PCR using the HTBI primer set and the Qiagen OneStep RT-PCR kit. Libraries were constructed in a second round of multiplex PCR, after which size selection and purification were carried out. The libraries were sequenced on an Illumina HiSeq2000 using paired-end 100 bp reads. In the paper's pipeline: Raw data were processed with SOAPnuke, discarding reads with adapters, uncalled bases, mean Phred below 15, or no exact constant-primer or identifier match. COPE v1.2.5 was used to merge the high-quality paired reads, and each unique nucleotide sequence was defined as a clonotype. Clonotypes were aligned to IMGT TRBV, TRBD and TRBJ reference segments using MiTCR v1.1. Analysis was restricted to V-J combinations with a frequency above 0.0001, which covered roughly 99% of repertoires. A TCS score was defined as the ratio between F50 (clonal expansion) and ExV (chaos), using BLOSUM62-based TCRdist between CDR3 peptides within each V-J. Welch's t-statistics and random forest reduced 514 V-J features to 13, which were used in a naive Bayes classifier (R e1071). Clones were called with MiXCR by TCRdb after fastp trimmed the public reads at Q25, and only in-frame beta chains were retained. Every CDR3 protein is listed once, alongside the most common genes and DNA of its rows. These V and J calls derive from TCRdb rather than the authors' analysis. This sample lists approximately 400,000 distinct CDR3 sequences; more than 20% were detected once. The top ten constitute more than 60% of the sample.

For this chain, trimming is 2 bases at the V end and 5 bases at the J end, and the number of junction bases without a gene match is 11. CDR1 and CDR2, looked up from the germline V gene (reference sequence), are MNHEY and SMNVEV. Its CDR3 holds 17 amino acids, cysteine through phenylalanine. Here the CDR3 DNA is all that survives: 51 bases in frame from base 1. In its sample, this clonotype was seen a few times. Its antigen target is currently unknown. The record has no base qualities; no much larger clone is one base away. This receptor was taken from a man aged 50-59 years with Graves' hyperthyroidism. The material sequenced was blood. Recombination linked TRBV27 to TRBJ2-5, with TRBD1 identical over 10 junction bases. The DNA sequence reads TGTGCCAGCAGTTTAATTGTGACAGGGGGCCGTCGGGAGACCCAGTACTTC. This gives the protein CASSLIVTGGRRETQYF.